The present entry profiles one T cell receptor beta chain with its context. Its antigen is unidentified. The V end was cut by 7 bases, the J end by 0 bases, with 6 bases between. Germline lookup yields CDR1 SNHLY and CDR2 FYNNEI. The CDR3 loop spans 12 amino acids. This entry belongs to a study of shared clonotypes between healthy human individuals. Turning to the study itself: Donor ages ranged 18 to 49 years: a couple of women, a few men.

The naive CD8 fraction comprised CD45RO-negative cells positively selected for CCR7 and excluded terminally differentiated effector memory CD45RA+ cells. All donors qualified as healthy HIV-negative adults and had experienced no recent acute infections or vaccinations. Study results and caveats: In a handful of donors, around 5% of naive CD4 clonotypes appeared in common.

The material for each subset, its genomic DNA, was split evenly across several immunoSEQ plates. Method: immunoSEQ multiplex PCR; TCRdb's copy keeps in-frame clones and lacks some. In the table there are about 680,000 clones, 90% to 95% of which are singletons. V gene TRBV2 combines with J gene TRBJ2-5, with D perhaps matching TRBD2 (5 bases). This TCR was recovered from a man aged 25-45 years in good health. Input material: naive CD8+ T cells sorted from blood. CDR3 protein: CASMGDQETQYF. The DNA for the CDR3 is TGTGCCAGCATGGGAGACCAAGAGACCCAGTACTTC. Variable domain in full (rest from reference TRBV2 and TRBJ2-5): EPEVTQTPSHQVTQMGQEVILRCVPISNHLYFYWYRQILGQKVEFLVSFYNNEISEKSEIFDDQFSVERPDGSNFTLKIRSTKLEDSAMYFCASMGDQETQYFGPGTRLLVL.